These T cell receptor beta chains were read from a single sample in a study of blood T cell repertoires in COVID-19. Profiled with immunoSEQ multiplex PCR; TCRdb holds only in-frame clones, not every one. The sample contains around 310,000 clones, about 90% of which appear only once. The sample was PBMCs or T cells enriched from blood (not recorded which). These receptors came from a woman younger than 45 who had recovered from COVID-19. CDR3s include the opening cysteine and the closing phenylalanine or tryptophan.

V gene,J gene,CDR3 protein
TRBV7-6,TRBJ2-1,CASSYGTGTYNEQFF
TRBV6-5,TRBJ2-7,CAAHPGLAVYEQYF
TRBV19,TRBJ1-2,CASRLAYGYTF
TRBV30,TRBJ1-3,CAWPDSNSGNTIYF
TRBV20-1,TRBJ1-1,CSASVQGAGNTEAFF
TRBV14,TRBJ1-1,CASSQGDTYTEAFF
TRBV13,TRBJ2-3,CASSLPSIGQGDTDTQYF
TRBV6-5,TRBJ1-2,CASSYGGTLGGYTF
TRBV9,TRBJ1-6,CASSGGQISYNSPLHF
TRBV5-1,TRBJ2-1,CASSLGQYINEQFF
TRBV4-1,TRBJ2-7,CASSQRYSLLTSYEQYF
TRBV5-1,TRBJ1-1,CASSFRGTEAFF
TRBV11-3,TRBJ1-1,CASSLRVRQGAFCTEAFF
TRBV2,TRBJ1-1,CASFWGGRASTEAFF
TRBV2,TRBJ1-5,CASSEAGPRSNQPQHF
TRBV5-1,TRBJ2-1,CASSLGLSNNEQFF
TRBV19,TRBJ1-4,CASSNPTGEGANEKLFF
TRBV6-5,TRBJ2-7,CASSHRLAGVYEQYF
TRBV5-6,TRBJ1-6,CASSPRGPNSPLHF
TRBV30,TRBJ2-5,CAWSVSHFQETQYF
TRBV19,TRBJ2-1,CASSAPLAGDYNEQFF
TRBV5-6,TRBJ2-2,CASMGQLTGELFF
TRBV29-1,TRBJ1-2,CSVAGEAKGYTF